The present TCR beta chain was sequenced within a study of regulatory T cells in long-lasting Graves disease. Investigators prepared the TCR beta libraries by applying iRepertoire HTBI primers and Arm-PCR of CDR3 regions. From the multiplex PCR reads, TCRdb called clonotypes with MiXCR, one entry per CDR3 protein. Of more than 350,000 distinct CDR3 sequences detected, 21% appear once; the ten largest clones hold approximately 15%. In germline, CDR1 is DFQATT, CDR2 SNEGSKA (reference sequence). Trimming removed 3 bases from V and 2 bases from J; junction bases left unmatched: 6. The length of the CDR3 is 14 residues. This clonotype was counted many times. Its antigen remains unidentified. General study results and limits: The study examined only peripheral blood, not thyroid tissue. With a few thousand shared public clonotypes, persistent patients exceeded new patients, who shared approximately 880. Persistent disease preferred TRBV28, TRBJ1-2 and TRBJ2-5.

Time point given: persistent/refractory GD, antithyroid drugs over 5 years with positive TRAb. The authors made the TCR library using RNA they extracted from PBMCs. Staff took roughly 8.8 milliliters of peripheral blood and put it into EDTA tubes. This TCR was sampled from a female donor with Graves disease. The material was peripheral blood mononuclear cells (PBMCs), obtained when the disease was refractory, from a patient treated with antithyroid drugs. The genes are TRBV20-1 and TRBJ1-2; 7 bases line up with TRBD1. The CDR3 reads CSASADRTNYGYTF. In DNA form, the CDR3 reads TGCAGTGCTAGCGCGGACAGGACAAACTATGGCTACACCTTC.